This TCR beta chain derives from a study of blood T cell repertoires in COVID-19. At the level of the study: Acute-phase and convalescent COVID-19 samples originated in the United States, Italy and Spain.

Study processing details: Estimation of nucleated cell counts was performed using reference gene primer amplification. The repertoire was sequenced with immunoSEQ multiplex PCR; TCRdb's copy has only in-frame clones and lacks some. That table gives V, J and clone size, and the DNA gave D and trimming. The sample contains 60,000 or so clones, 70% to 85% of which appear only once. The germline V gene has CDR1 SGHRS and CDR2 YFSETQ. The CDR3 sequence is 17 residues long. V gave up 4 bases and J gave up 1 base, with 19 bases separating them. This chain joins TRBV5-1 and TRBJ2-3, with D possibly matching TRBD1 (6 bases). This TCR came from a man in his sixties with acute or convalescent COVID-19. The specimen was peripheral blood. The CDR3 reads CASSPRTVGIGTDTQYF. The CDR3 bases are TGCGCCAGCAGCCCGAGGACAGTAGGGATTGGCACAGATACGCAGTATTTT.